This TCR beta chain is from a study of neurological immune-mediated disorders. In its sample, this clonotype was seen a few times. From 15-18 subjects, every sequencing run obtained over 160 million TCR-beta sequences. TCRdb called the 5' RACE reads again in MiXCR, with one record for every CDR3 protein. The sample consists of 50,000 to 70,000 distinct CDR3 sequences, 3.4% of them appearing once. V lost 8 bases and J lost 4, with 20 bases in between. Germline values: CDR1 MNHGY, CDR2 SAAAGT. The CDR3 has 15 amino acids. The receptor was isolated from a middle-aged man with multiple sclerosis. The V gene is TRBV6-8, the J gene TRBJ1-2; TRBD1 might be the D (5 bases). Source material: PBMCs. CDR3 in DNA: TGTGCCAGCTTAAGGACACCTCGAGGTATCTATGGCTACACCTTC. Its protein is CASLRTPRGIYGYTF.